Each of the 20 T cell receptor beta chains below was sequenced from the same sample in a study of response to subunit inactivated influenza vaccine. TCRdb reprocessed the RT-PCR reads via MiXCR and lists one record per CDR3 protein. This table has 550,000 to 800,000 distinct CDR3 sequences, approximately 13% appearing once. Sequencing used PBMCs from blood, obtained approximately 15 days before vaccination. These receptor sequences come from a man aged 50-60 years who received an inactivated influenza vaccine.

This clonotype has a handful of counts. This sequence joins TRBV11-2 and TRBJ2-7; 8 positions match TRBD1. Trimming at V came to 1 base and at J to 2 bases, leaving 7 bases not matched to a gene. Germline V gene sequence: CDR1 SGHAT, CDR2 FQNNGV. This CDR3 contains 16 residues. CDR3 sequence (DNA): TGTGCCAGCAGCTTAGGGACAGGGAAGAAAACCTACGAGCAGTACTTC. Translation gives CASSLGTGKKTYEQYF.

This clonotype occurred a few times. This sequence joins TRBV7-2 and TRBJ1-2, with 9 bases fitting TRBD1. V lost 5 bases, J lost 8 bases, and 6 bases stayed unmatched. The V gene's germline CDR1 is SGHTA and CDR2 FQGNSA. This CDR3 region has 13 residues. The CDR3, as DNA: TGTGCCAGCAGCCTCGGGACAGGGAACGGCTACACCTTC. This encodes CASSLGTGNGYTF.

The chain links TRBV12-3 or TRBV12-4 to TRBJ2-6, with TRBD1 as a possible D gene (6 bases). V lost 7 bases and J 1 base, leaving 17 bases between the germline ends. The CDR3 sequence is 17 residues long. CDR3 sequence: CASTPRDISSGANVLTF. The DNA of the CDR3 is TGTGCCAGCACCCCCCGGGACATTAGTTCTGGGGCCAACGTCCTGACTTTC.

This clonotype was counted only a few times. The chain recombines TRBV6-5 with TRBJ2-1; possible D gene TRBD1, 5 bases. Trimming cost V 2 bases and J 8 bases, with 13 bases left between them. Germline V gene data show CDR1 as MNHEY and CDR2 as SVGAGI. This CDR3 contains 14 residues. CDR3 sequence reads: CASSYGYTGDEQFF. CDR3 DNA sequence: TGTGCCAGCAGTTACGGCTATACAGGCGATGAGCAGTTCTTC.

This clonotype was found a few times. The chain combines TRBV11-1 with TRBJ2-1; the match to TRBD2 covers 11 bases. Germline CDR1 SGHAT, CDR2 FQDESV (reference sequence). The CDR3 loop spans 19 amino acids. V trimming: 6 bases; J trimming: 0 bases; junction bases outside the gene matches: 13. The CDR3 DNA sequence: TGTGCCAGCAGTCCGACGGGACTAGCGGAGAGGCACTCCTACAATGAGCAGTTCTTC. This encodes CASSPTGLAERHSYNEQFF. Full variable domain (missing parts from reference TRBV11-1 and TRBJ2-1): EAEVAQSPRYKITEKSQAVAFWCDPISGHATLYWYRQILGQGPELLVQFQDESVVDDSQLPKDRFSAERLKGVDSTLKIQPAELGDSAMYLCASSPTGLAERHSYNEQFFGPGTRLTVL.

This clonotype came up many times. The genes are TRBV4-3 and TRBJ1-1; TRBD1 is a possible D gene (6 bases). Deletions cut 6 bases from V and 8 bases from J, with 22 bases between. The CDR3 length is 15 residues. Germline CDR1 and CDR2: LGHNA and YSLEER. The CDR3 reads CASRLSREPDREAFF. CDR3 nucleotides: TGCGCCAGCAGATTAAGTCGGGAGCCCGACAGGGAAGCTTTCTTT.

V is TRBV5-1 and J is TRBJ1-2; D gene unclear. CDR1 SGHRS and CDR2 YFSETQ come from the germline V gene. Between the trimmed V and J ends, which lost 6 bases and 1 base, there was a span of 13 bases. CDR3 length: 14 residues. The CDR3 loop is CASIELLLNYGYTF. CDR3 DNA sequence: TGCGCCAGCATTGAACTTCTCCTTAACTATGGCTACACCTTC.

V is TRBV7-9 and J is TRBJ2-7; D is unresolved. V lost 3 bases to trimming and J lost 2 bases, with 11 bases between them. This CDR3 is built from 14 residues. Germline V CDR1 and CDR2: SEHNR, FQNEAQ (reference sequence). The DNA for the CDR3 is TGTGCCAGCAGCTTCAAGGTCGGGCCCTACGAGCAGTACTTC. The encoded protein is CASSFKVGPYEQYF.

V and J are TRBV9 and TRBJ2-1; the match to TRBD1 covers 10 bases. This CDR3 contains 15 residues. V lost 0 bases, J lost 5 bases, and 2 bases stayed unmatched. From germline, CDR1 is SGDLS and CDR2 YYNGEE. The CDR3 nucleotides read TGTGCCAGCAGCGTAGGCGGACAGGGGGACAATGAGCAGTTCTTC. Translation: CASSVGGQGDNEQFF.

V is TRBV4-3 and J is TRBJ2-5, with 10 bases aligning to TRBD1. Per germline, CDR1 LGHNA and CDR2 YSLEER. Trimming took 1 base from V and 4 from J; bases not matched to a gene: 6. The CDR3 sequence is 16 residues long. The CDR3 DNA follows: TGCGCCAGCAGCCAAGTTGGGACAGGGGTTCGAGAGACCCAGTACTTC. Translation gives CASSQVGTGVRETQYF.

The chain joins TRBV27 to TRBJ1-2, with TRBD1 identical over 7 bases. Per germline, CDR1 MNHEY and CDR2 SMNVEV (reference sequence). This CDR3 is 16 amino acids long. The junction had 10 bases not matched to a gene; V was cut back by 2 bases and J by 4 bases. The CDR3 DNA follows: TGTGCCAGCAGTTTACTCGTGCGGGACAGTCCCTATGGCTACACCTTC. Translated: CASSLLVRDSPYGYTF.

This clonotype was detected a few times. V usage is TRBV3-1 and J usage is TRBJ1-6; D not resolved. V shed 6 bases and J shed 7 bases, with 25 bases lying between them. The germline CDR1 and CDR2 sequences are LGHDT and YNNKEL (reference sequence). The CDR3 runs 18 residues. In DNA form, the CDR3 reads TGTGCCAGCAGTTGGAGGTCCTTGGATCTTGAGGGCAATTCACCCCTCCACTTT. Its translation: CASSWRSLDLEGNSPLHF.

The chain combines TRBV6-2 or TRBV6-3 with TRBJ1-6; D may be TRBD1 (5 bases). Between the trimmed V and J ends, which lost 7 bases and 7 bases, there was a span of 14 bases. This CDR3 is built from 14 residues. Per the germline V gene, CDR1 is MNHEY and CDR2 is SVGEGT. CDR3 protein: CASTTTVRNSPLHF. The CDR3 DNA reads as TGTGCCAGCACTACGACAGTGCGCAATTCACCCCTCCACTTT.

The chain carries TRBV11-2 and TRBJ2-1; a possible D gene is TRBD2 (6 bases). CDR3 length: 15 residues. The germline V and J ends were trimmed by 2 bases and 10 bases, with 18 bases remaining between them. Germline values: CDR1 SGHAT, CDR2 FQNNGV. CDR3 sequence reads: CASSLSAGKGREQFF. In DNA form, the CDR3 reads TGTGCCAGCAGCTTATCGGCGGGAAAAGGCCGGGAGCAGTTCTTC.

This clonotype occurred a few times. The CDR3 sequence: CASSYRARETDTQYF. For the CDR3, the DNA is TGTGCCAGCAGTTACCGGGCCAGGGAAACAGATACGCAGTATTTT. This chain uses TRBV6-5 with TRBJ2-3; tentatively, D is TRBD1 (5 bases). V was pared by 2 bases and J by 3 bases, with 12 bases between. The length of the CDR3 is 15 residues. Germline lookup yields CDR1 MNHEY and CDR2 SVGAGI.

This clonotype was found a few times. This chain uses TRBV11-2 with TRBJ2-1, with D unresolved. The CDR3 has 14 residues. V was clipped by 3 bases and J by 8 bases, with 14 bases between them. From germline, CDR1 is SGHAT and CDR2 FQNNGV. CDR3 nucleotide sequence: TGTGCCAGCAGCTTCGGTCTAGTATTCGATGAGCAGTTCTTC. This sequence encodes CASSFGLVFDEQFF.

A few counts support this clonotype. The J gene is TRBJ2-2, the V gene TRBV13; D perhaps matches TRBD1 (5 bases). V gave up 5 bases and J gave up 1 base, with 14 bases separating them. The CDR3 loop spans 16 amino acids. Germline-derived CDR1 and CDR2 are PRHDT and FYEKMQ (reference sequence). CDR3 loop: CASSLTGLENTGELFF. In nucleotides, the CDR3 is TGTGCCAGCAGCCTAACAGGCCTTGAGAACACCGGGGAGCTGTTTTTT. Looking up the rest from reference TRBV13 and TRBJ2-2 gives the full variable domain: AAGVIQSPRHLIKEKRETATLKCYPIPRHDTVYWYQQGPGQDPQFLISFYEKMQSDKGSIPDRFSAQQFSDYHSELNMSSLELGDSALYFCASSLTGLENTGELFFGEGSRLTVL.

This clonotype came up a few times. The chain links TRBV28 to TRBJ1-5; D remains ambiguous. There are 12 residues in the CDR3. Trimming pared 3 bases from V and 11 bases from J, leaving 11 bases between. Germline values: CDR1 MDHEN, CDR2 SYDVKM. CDR3 in DNA: TGTGCCAGCAGTTTCGGAGAATCGTCCCAGCATTTT. It translates to CASSFGESSQHF.

This clonotype turned up a few times. The chain joins TRBV4-3 to TRBJ2-7; no firm D call. The V end lost 0 bases, the J end lost 1 base, and 10 bases lay between the germline ends. The germline V gene has CDR1 LGHNA and CDR2 YSLEER. The CDR3 length is 15 residues. CDR3 residues: CASSQDQVGSYEQYF. The CDR3 DNA sequence: TGCGCCAGCAGCCAAGATCAGGTGGGATCCTACGAGCAGTACTTC.

This clonotype showed up just a few times. Germline is not matched at one junction end, which may reflect a read error. The genes are TRBV7-2 and TRBJ2-4; TRBD2 matches at 14 bases. The germline V gene has CDR1 SGHTA and CDR2 FQGNSA. The CDR3 runs 15 residues. The CDR3 here is CASSLVRLAGGAGHF. Written as DNA, the CDR3 is TGTGCCAGCAGCTTAGTCCGACTAGCGGGAGGGGCCGGTCACTTC.